The source of this T cell receptor (beta chain) is a study of T cell changes during pregnancy in multiple sclerosis. There are 13 residues in the CDR3. The germline gives CDR1 MNHEY, CDR2 SMNVEV (reference sequence). V was cut by 2 bases and J by 3 bases, with 8 bases left in between. Method: immunoSEQ multiplex PCR; TCRdb's copy keeps in-frame clones and lacks some. The sample holds fewer than 50,000 clones, roughly 90% seen once. The clonotype originates from a female donor in good health, enrolled as a control in a pregnancy study. The material sequenced was peripheral blood, taken in the second trimester of pregnancy. The chain combines TRBV27 with TRBJ2-7; D unresolved. The CDR3 spells CASSLMKHYEQYF. In nucleotides, the CDR3 is TGTGCCAGCAGTTTAATGAAGCACTACGAGCAGTACTTC.